These 24 T cell receptor beta chains share one sample of origin, sequenced in a study of Ad26.COV2.S vaccination and SARS-CoV-2 variants (dated by TCRdb to about 2021). Library construction relied on the immunoSEQ multiplex PCR assay. This immuneACCESS table, as held by TCRdb, lists in-frame sequences with V and J called but not all clones. Of the missing ones, under half trace to an unresolved V gene in checked studies; the others have no known cause. The sample records around 450,000 clones, roughly nine tenths of which are singletons. About 2.4% of the sample lies in the top ten. The sample's treatment or condition label, decoded: around 19 received Ad26.COV2.S at low or high dose, single or two shots; several received placebo; per-sample allocation not given. For vaccine and placebo recipients, repertoires were sequenced using samples collected on day 63 after the first injection. The sample in question was peripheral blood, obtained in a trial of Ad26.COV2.S vaccine versus placebo. Receptors originate from a person between 18 and 60 years old who received the Ad26.COV2.S COVID-19 vaccine or a placebo.

The V gene is TRBV2, the J gene TRBJ2-7; no firm D call. CDR1 and CDR2 (germline): SNHLY, FYNNEI. CDR3 length: 13 residues. V shed 5 bases and J shed 7 bases, with 15 bases lying between them. CDR3 sequence: CASSLRWDSEQYV. In nucleotides, the CDR3 is TGTGCCAGCAGTCTCCGCTGGGATTCGGAGCAGTACGTC.

This chain uses TRBV5-1 with TRBJ2-7; no clear D gene. The CDR3 is made up of 14 amino acids. The germline gives CDR1 SGHRS, CDR2 YFSETQ. V lost 4 bases, J lost 0 bases, and 11 bases lay in between. The CDR3 sequence: CASSLGLYSYEQYV. The DNA for the CDR3 is TGCGCCAGCAGCCTTGGGCTTTACTCCTACGAGCAGTACGTC.

This clone showed up many times. The chain couples TRBV6-5 to TRBJ2-5; TRBD1 is a possible D gene (6 bases). Germline V gene lookup returns CDR1 MNHEY and CDR2 SVGAGI. V was pared by 6 bases and J by 2 bases, with 10 bases between. The CDR3 contains 13 residues. The CDR3 loop reads CASSGQLQETQYF. The CDR3 nucleotides are TGTGCCAGCAGCGGACAGCTTCAAGAGACCCAGTACTTC.

This clone occurred once. The V call is TRBV19, the J call TRBJ1-1, with D perhaps matching TRBD1 (6 bases). CDR3 length: 15 amino acids. Germline-derived CDR1 and CDR2 are LNHDA and SQIVND (reference sequence). V lost 5 bases and J lost 3, with 16 bases in between. The CDR3 here is CASSVRTARHTEAFF. The CDR3 DNA reads as TGTGCCAGTAGTGTAAGGACAGCACGTCACACTGAAGCTTTCTTT. Looking up the rest from reference TRBV19 and TRBJ1-1 gives the full variable domain: DGGITQSPKYLFRKEGQNVTLSCEQNLNHDAMYWYRQDPGQGLRLIYYSQIVNDFQKGDIAEGYSVSREKKESFPLTVTSAQKNPTAFYLCASSVRTARHTEAFFGQGTRLTVV.

V is TRBV19 and J is TRBJ1-5, with 9 positions matching TRBD1. CDR1 and CDR2 from the germline V gene are LNHDA and SQIVND (reference sequence). The J segment lost 6 bases and the V segment lost 7 bases, leaving 13 bases of the junction unmatched. This CDR3 spans 16 amino acids. For the CDR3, the DNA is TGTGCCAGTAATGCGGGTTGGGGGACAGGGAGTCAGCCCCAGCATTTT. Protein sequence: CASNAGWGTGSQPQHF.

The V and J genes are TRBV19 and TRBJ1-3; D perhaps matches TRBD1 (6 bases). V was shortened by 8 bases and J by 4 bases, with 21 bases between the two germline ends. Germline CDR1 is LNHDA and CDR2 is SQIVND (reference sequence). This CDR3 has 16 residues. The CDR3 loop reads CASRGGTQGSGNTIYF. CDR3 coding DNA: TGTGCCAGTCGGGGGGGGACACAGGGTTCCGGAAACACCATATATTTT. Combining the CDR3 with reference TRBV19 and TRBJ1-3 gives the whole variable domain DGGITQSPKYLFRKEGQNVTLSCEQNLNHDAMYWYRQDPGQGLRLIYYSQIVNDFQKGDIAEGYSVSREKKESFPLTVTSAQKNPTAFYLCASRGGTQGSGNTIYFGEGSWLTVV.

The rearrangement joins TRBV7-3 to TRBJ2-6; D tentatively fits TRBD1 or TRBD2 (6 bases each). V gave up 5 bases and J gave up 1 base, with 9 bases separating them. CDR1 SGHTA and CDR2 FQGTGA come from the germline V gene. The CDR3 runs to 15 residues. The CDR3 protein is CASSRGRSGANVLTF. The DNA for the CDR3 is TGTGCCAGCAGCAGGGGGAGGTCTGGGGCCAACGTCCTGACTTTC.

The chain couples TRBV7-2 to TRBJ2-1; perhaps TRBD2 as D (5 bases). The ends were cut back, 5 bases at V and 9 bases at J, with 14 bases in the middle. Germline V lookup: CDR1 SGHTA, CDR2 FQGNSA. CDR3 size: 13 residues. The CDR3 here is CASSRSGPAEQFF. CDR3 nucleotides: TGTGCCAGCAGCAGGAGCGGTCCGGCTGAGCAGTTCTTC.

This clone was seen ten or more times. The chain uses TRBV12-2 and TRBJ2-4. TRBV12-2 is flagged as a pseudogene. This CDR3 spans 19 amino acids. CDR3 DNA sequence: TGTGCAAGTCGCTTAGCGCATTGTCCTTTGCTGGTAGCCAAAAACATTCAGTACTTC. Encoded protein: CASRLAHCPLLVAKNIQYF.

The V call is TRBV18, the J call TRBJ2-5; 12 bases are a match to TRBD1. This CDR3 has 18 amino acids. In germline, CDR1 is KGHSH, CDR2 LQKENI. V lost 3 bases and J lost 1; bases outside the gene matches: 9. CDR3 sequence: CASSPPPGTGGSQETQYF. The CDR3 DNA reads as TGTGCCAGCTCACCCCCCCCCGGGACAGGGGGCTCCCAAGAGACCCAGTACTTC.

The V and J genes are TRBV6-5 and TRBJ2-2, with D uncertain. There are 12 residues in the CDR3. The V gene's germline CDR1 is MNHEY and CDR2 SVGAGI. Trimming took 6 bases from V and 8 from J, leaving 10 bases between them. The CDR3 sequence: CASSPQWGELFF. As DNA, the CDR3 is TGTGCCAGCAGCCCCCAGTGGGGGGAGCTGTTTTTT.

The chain joins TRBV7-2 to TRBJ2-1; 8 nucleotides agree with TRBD1. Germline V gene lookup returns CDR1 SGHTA and CDR2 FQGNSA. The J segment lost 5 bases and the V segment lost 1 base, leaving 4 bases of the junction unmatched. The length of the CDR3 is 15 residues. The DNA for the CDR3 is TGTGCCAGCAGCTTAGTCGGGACAGGAAACAATGAGCAGTTCTTC. Translated: CASSLVGTGNNEQFF.

This clone was picked up a small number of times. This sequence joins TRBV7-2 and TRBJ2-7, with D perhaps TRBD1 (6 bases). The CDR3 has 17 amino acids. Looked up from germline, CDR1 is SGHTA and CDR2 is FQGNSA. V was pared by 1 base and J by 5 bases, with 21 bases between. The CDR3 nucleotides read TGTGCCAGCAGCTTAGTAAATAATATTCGGACAGCTGACGAGCAGTACGTC. It is translated as CASSLVNNIRTADEQYV.

The chain carries TRBV2 and TRBJ2-4; a possible D gene is TRBD1 (5 bases). With 7 bases removed from V and 8 bases from J, the gap between germline ends came to 18 bases. The germline V gene encodes CDR1 SNHLY and CDR2 FYNNEI. CDR3 length: 14 residues. The CDR3 nucleotides are TGTGCCAGCACAGGGCAGGTCCGATCAGACATTCAGTACTTC. Translation gives CASTGQVRSDIQYF.

The V and J genes are TRBV18 and TRBJ2-1; the match to TRBD1 covers 8 bases. The germline V gene has CDR1 KGHSH and CDR2 LQKENI. Trimming took 6 bases from V and 6 from J; bases not matched to a gene: 4. The CDR3 contains 13 residues. The CDR3 loop is CASSPGQVNEQFF. DNA of the CDR3: TGTGCCAGCTCCCCGGGACAGGTCAATGAGCAGTTCTTC.

The chain combines TRBV28 with TRBJ2-6; no definite D call. Trimming pared 5 bases from V and 2 bases from J, leaving 7 bases between. Germline CDR1 is MDHEN and CDR2 is SYDVKM. The CDR3 consists of 14 residues. The CDR3 sequence: CASSRSAGANVLTF. The CDR3 DNA reads TGTGCCAGCAGTCGTTCCGCTGGGGCCAACGTCCTGACTTTC.

The J gene is TRBJ2-3, the V gene TRBV6-5, with D uncertain. CDR1 MNHEY and CDR2 SVGAGI come from the germline V gene. The CDR3 runs 14 residues. Deletions cut 5 bases from V and 0 bases from J, with 9 bases between. The CDR3 region is CASSTADSTDTQYF. As DNA, the CDR3 is TGTGCCAGCAGTACGGCAGACAGCACAGATACGCAGTATTTT.

This chain connects TRBV12-5 to TRBJ2-3, with TRBD2 matching 11 bases. CDR3 length: 16 amino acids. Germline lookup yields CDR1 LGHNT and CDR2 FRNRAP. V gave up 1 base and J gave up 5 bases; unmatched junction bases: 5. The CDR3 coding sequence is TGTGCTAGTGGTTTGGAACTAGCGGGAGCAAGAGATACGCAGTATTTT. Its translation is CASGLELAGARDTQYF.

This chain uses TRBV5-1 with TRBJ2-1, with 7 bases fitting TRBD1. CDR1 and CDR2 (germline): SGHRS, YFSETQ. V was pared by 0 bases and J by 5 bases, with 5 bases of the junction left unmatched. The CDR3 is made up of 15 amino acids. CDR3 coding DNA: TGCGCCAGCAGCTTGGTTAACAGGGGCGACAATGAGCAGTTCTTC. The encoded protein is CASSLVNRGDNEQFF.

V is TRBV28 and J is TRBJ1-3; D is uncertain. V lost 6 bases to trimming and J lost 7 bases, with 13 bases between them. This CDR3 contains 13 residues. Germline V CDR1 and CDR2: MDHEN, SYDVKM. The CDR3 sequence: CASRSTLPNTIYF. In nucleotides, the CDR3 is TGTGCCAGCAGATCGACACTGCCCAACACCATATATTTT.

The rearrangement joins TRBV6-2 or TRBV6-3 to TRBJ2-1, with TRBD2 matching over 15 bases. With V trimmed by 4 bases and J by 9 bases, 4 bases remained unmatched. Germline V gene sequence: CDR1 MNHEY, CDR2 SVGEGT. This CDR3 has 15 residues. CDR3 sequence reads: CASSSRTSGGAEQFF. CDR3 coding DNA: TGTGCCAGCAGTTCAAGGACTAGCGGGGGGGCTGAGCAGTTCTTC.

The gene calls are TRBV11-3 and TRBJ2-2; possibly TRBD2 for D (6 bases). Trimming removed 5 bases from V and 1 base from J, with 14 bases in between. The germline V gene encodes CDR1 SGHNT and CDR2 YENEEA. This CDR3 comprises 16 residues. CDR3 DNA: TGTGCCAGCAGCCGTAAGGGACTGGAGAACACCGGGGAGCTGTTTTTT. The encoded protein is CASSRKGLENTGELFF.

The rearrangement links TRBV29-1 to TRBJ1-1, with unresolved D. This CDR3 region has 15 residues. V was shortened by 1 base and J by 0 bases, with 12 bases between the two germline ends. CDR1 and CDR2 from the germline V gene are SQVTM and ANQGSEA. CDR3 in DNA: TGCAGCGTTGAAGTATATGAGATGATGAACACTGAAGCTTTCTTT. It codes for CSVEVYEMMNTEAFF. Combining the CDR3 with reference TRBV29-1 and TRBJ1-1 gives the whole variable domain SAVISQKPSRDICQRGTSLTIQCQVDSQVTMMFWYRQQPGQSLTLIATANQGSEATYESGFVIDKFPISRPNLTFSTLTVSNMSPEDSSIYLCSVEVYEMMNTEAFFGQGTRLTVV.

The gene calls are TRBV19 and TRBJ2-1, with D unclear. The CDR3 spans 18 residues. The ends were cut back, 4 bases at V and 1 base at J, with 20 bases in the middle. Germline V gene sequence: CDR1 LNHDA, CDR2 SQIVND (reference sequence). This CDR3 is CASSTLPHRAGSYNEQFF. The DNA of the CDR3 is TGTGCCAGTAGTACTCTGCCCCACCGAGCAGGTTCCTACAATGAGCAGTTCTTC.